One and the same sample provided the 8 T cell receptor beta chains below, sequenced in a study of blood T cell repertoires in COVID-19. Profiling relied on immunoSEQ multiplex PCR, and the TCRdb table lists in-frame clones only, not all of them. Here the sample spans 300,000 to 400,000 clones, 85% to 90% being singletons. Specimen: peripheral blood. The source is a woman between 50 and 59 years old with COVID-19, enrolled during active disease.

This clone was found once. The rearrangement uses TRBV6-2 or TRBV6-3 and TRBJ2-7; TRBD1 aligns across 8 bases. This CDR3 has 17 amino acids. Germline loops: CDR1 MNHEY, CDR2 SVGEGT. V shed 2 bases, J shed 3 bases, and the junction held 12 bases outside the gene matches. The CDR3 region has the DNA TGTGCCAGCAGTTACCCTCTCGGACAGGGCGGGCTCTACGAGCAGTACTTC. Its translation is CASSYPLGQGGLYEQYF.

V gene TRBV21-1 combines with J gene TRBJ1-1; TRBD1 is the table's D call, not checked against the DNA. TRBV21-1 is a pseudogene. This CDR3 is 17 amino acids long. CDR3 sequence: CASCRDQGPVVNTEAFF. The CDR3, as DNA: TGTGCCAGCTGCCGGGATCAGGGGCCGGTGGTGAACACTGAAGCTTTCTTT.

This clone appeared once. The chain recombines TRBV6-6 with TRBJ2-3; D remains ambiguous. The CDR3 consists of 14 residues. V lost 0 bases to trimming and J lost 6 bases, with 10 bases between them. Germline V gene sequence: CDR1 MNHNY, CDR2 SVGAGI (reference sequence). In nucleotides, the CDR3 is TGTGCCAGCAGTTACTCTATAGGCAGGGATACGCAGTATTTT. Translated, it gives CASSYSIGRDTQYF.

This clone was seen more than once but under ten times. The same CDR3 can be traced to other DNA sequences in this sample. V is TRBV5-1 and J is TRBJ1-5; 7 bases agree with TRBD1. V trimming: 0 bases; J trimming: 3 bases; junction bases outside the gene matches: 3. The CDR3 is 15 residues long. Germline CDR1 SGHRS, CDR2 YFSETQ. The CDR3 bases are TGCGCCAGCAGCTTGGGACAGGGCAACAATCAGCCCCAGCATTTT. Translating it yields CASSLGQGNNQPQHF.

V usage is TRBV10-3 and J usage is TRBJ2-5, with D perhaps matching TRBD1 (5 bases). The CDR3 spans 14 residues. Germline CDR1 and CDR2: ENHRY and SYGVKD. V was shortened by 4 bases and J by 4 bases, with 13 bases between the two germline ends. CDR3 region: CAISVGIGVETQYF. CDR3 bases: TGTGCCATCAGTGTAGGGATAGGGGTAGAGACCCAGTACTTC.

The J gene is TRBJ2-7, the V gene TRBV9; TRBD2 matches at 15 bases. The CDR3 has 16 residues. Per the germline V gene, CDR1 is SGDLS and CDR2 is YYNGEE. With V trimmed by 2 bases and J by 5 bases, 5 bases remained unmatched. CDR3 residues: CASSVGLAGGENEQYF. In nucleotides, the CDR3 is TGTGCCAGCAGCGTTGGACTAGCGGGAGGGGAAAACGAGCAGTACTTC.

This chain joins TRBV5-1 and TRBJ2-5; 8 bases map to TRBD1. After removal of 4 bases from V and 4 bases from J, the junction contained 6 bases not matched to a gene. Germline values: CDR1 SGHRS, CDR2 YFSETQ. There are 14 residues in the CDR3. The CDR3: CASSTTGAGETQYF. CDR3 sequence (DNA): TGCGCCAGCAGCACGACAGGGGCCGGAGAGACCCAGTACTTC.

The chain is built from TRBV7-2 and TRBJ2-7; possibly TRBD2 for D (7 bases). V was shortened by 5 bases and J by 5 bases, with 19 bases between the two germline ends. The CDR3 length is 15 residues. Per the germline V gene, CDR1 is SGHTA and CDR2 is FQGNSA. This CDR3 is CASSPRTRGIHEQYF. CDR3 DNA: TGTGCCAGCAGCCCCCGGACTAGGGGGATCCACGAGCAGTACTTC.